These T cell receptor beta chains were read from a single sample in a study of T cell responses to AZD1222 COVID-19 vaccine. Some clones are missing from TCRdb's copy, which holds only in-frame ones; the method was immunoSEQ multiplex PCR. The data hold about 140,000 clones, with around nine tenths observed a single time. The sample here was peripheral blood, taken 28 days after the second AZD1222 dose. The receptors derive from an adult who received the AZD1222 COVID-19 vaccine. Each CDR3 is given without its conserved first and last residue. Part of the rows lack a size; the others show once, few, many or a class for expanded clones.

>TRBV7-9|.|TRBJ1-1
ASSLGRQPNTEAF
>TRBV3-1/TRBV3-2|.|TRBJ2-5
ASSPGADYQETQY
>TRBV9|once|TRBJ2-3
ASSPRATDTQY
>TRBV4-1|.|TRBJ2-1
ASRHSLRTGLFDEQF
>TRBV9|.|TRBJ1-6
ASSSGGFSPLH
>TRBV7-3|.|TRBJ2-1
ASSSMGGGNNEQF
>TRBV12-3/TRBV12-4|.|TRBJ1-1
ASSPGTADEAF
>TRBV4-2|.|TRBJ2-7
ASSQEGPLVSYEQY
>TRBV5-4|.|TRBJ1-2
ASSATGFYGYT
>TRBV6-4|once|TRBJ2-7
ASSEYPRTEQY
>TRBV19|.|TRBJ2-7
ASSIEWDRGRSYEQY
>TRBV15|.|TRBJ1-4
ATSTGLLAEKLF
>TRBV7-3|.|TRBJ1-2
ASSSTGGYGYT
>TRBV7-9|.|TRBJ1-2
ASSSQQGGGYT
>TRBV6-1|.|TRBJ1-2
ASSEGQGPYGYT
>TRBV5-6|.|TRBJ1-2
ASSLRQGSMGDYGYT
>TRBV2|.|TRBJ1-2
ASSEWDSYGYT
>TRBV6-5|.|TRBJ1-2
ASRDYRATNYGYT
>TRBV7-8|once|TRBJ1-4
ASSRDNGNEKLF
>TRBV28|.|TRBJ1-2
ASSLRRGRGYT
>TRBV7-9|.|TRBJ1-5
ASSPGQHSNQPQH
>TRBV11-3|once|TRBJ2-5
ASSLRRGGGTQY
>TRBV4-1|.|TRBJ1-2
ASSQEGQKIYGYT
>TRBV4-1|.|TRBJ2-3
ASSHPTGGQDTQY
>TRBV30|.|TRBJ2-2
AYQGGASTGELF
>TRBV5-1|.|TRBJ2-5
ASSLLWTYIEGPQETQY
>TRBV18|.|TRBJ2-3
ASSPRVGSGSTDTQY
>TRBV27|.|TRBJ2-5
ASRGGLAGAQETQY
>TRBV6-2/TRBV6-3|once|TRBJ2-3
ASSAGLEADTQY
>TRBV12-3/TRBV12-4|.|TRBJ2-1
ASSKLVSEQF
>TRBV3-1/TRBV3-2|.|TRBJ1-3
ASSQRDSGNTIY
>TRBV30|.|TRBJ1-1
AWIGLNTEAF
>TRBV19|.|TRBJ2-7
ASSISGRFLYEQY